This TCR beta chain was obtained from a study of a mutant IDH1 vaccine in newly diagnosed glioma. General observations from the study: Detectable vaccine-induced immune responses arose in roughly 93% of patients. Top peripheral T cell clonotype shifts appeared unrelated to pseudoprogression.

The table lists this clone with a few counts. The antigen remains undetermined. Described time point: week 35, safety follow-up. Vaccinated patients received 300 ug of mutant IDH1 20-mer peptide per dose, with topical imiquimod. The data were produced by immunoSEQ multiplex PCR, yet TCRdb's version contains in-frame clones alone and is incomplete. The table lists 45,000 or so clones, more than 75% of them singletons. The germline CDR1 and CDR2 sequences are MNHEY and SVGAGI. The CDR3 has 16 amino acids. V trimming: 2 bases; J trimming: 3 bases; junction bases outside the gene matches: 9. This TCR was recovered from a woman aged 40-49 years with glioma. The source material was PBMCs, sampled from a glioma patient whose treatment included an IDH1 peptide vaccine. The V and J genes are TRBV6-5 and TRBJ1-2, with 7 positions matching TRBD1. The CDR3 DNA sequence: TGTGCCAGCAGTTACGTGACAGGGACGGGGCACTATGGCTACACCTTC. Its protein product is CASSYVTGTGHYGYTF.